The 27 T cell receptor beta chains presented below share a single source sample, sequenced in a study of CD8+CD57+ T cells in acquired aplastic anemia. TCR beta VDJ combinations and CDR3 sequences were profiled from genomic DNA. TCRdb recomputed calls from the reads with MiXCR, one row per CDR3 protein. This sample has roughly 93,000 distinct CDR3 sequences; less than 75% occur once, and the top ten carry 65%. The sequenced patients had an expansion of CD8+CD57+ cells seen by flow cytometry. Material: sorted CD4+, CD8+, or CD8+CD57+ T cells (not recorded which) from PBMCs. The receptors originated from a human donor with aplastic anemia.

The chain uses TRBV11-3 and TRBJ2-3; the D is unclear. The CDR3 runs to 12 residues. Trimming stripped 3 bases from V and 3 bases from J, with 4 bases between. The germline V gene has CDR1 SGHNT and CDR2 YENEEA. The CDR3 region is CASSFETDTQYF. CDR3 sequence (DNA): TGTGCCAGCAGCTTTGAAACAGATACGCAGTATTTT.

This rearrangement joins TRBV24-1 to TRBJ1-2, with TRBD1 matching over 8 bases. Trimming at V came to 2 bases and at J to 8 bases, leaving 6 bases not matched to a gene. The CDR3 consists of 14 residues. Germline CDR1 reads KGHDR; CDR2 reads SFDVKD. The CDR3 loop is CATSDSYRGSGYTF. The CDR3, as DNA: TGTGCCACCAGTGATTCATACAGGGGGTCAGGCTACACCTTC.

The rearrangement joins TRBV24-1 to TRBJ2-7, with 9 nucleotides matching TRBD2. CDR3 length equals 13 residues. With 4 bases clipped from V and 10 bases from J, the junction kept 7 bases outside the gene matches. CDR1 and CDR2 from the germline V gene are KGHDR and SFDVKD. The CDR3 sequence: CATSDIGTSRQYF. CDR3 sequence (DNA): TGTGCCACCAGTGACATCGGGACTAGCCGTCAGTACTTC.

Ten or more counts support this clonotype. This sequence joins TRBV27 and TRBJ1-2, with D possibly TRBD1 on 5 matching bases. Looked up from germline, CDR1 is MNHEY and CDR2 is SMNVEV (reference sequence). CDR3 size: 14 residues. V was clipped by 5 bases and J by 7 bases, with 17 bases between them. In DNA, the CDR3 is TGTGCCAGCAGTCCAGGATGGGGGGGGGGTGGCTACACCTTC. Protein: CASSPGWGGGGYTF.

The rearrangement uses TRBV7-2 and TRBJ1-1; 7 positions match TRBD1. Trimming at V came to 7 bases and at J to 2 bases, leaving 7 bases not matched to a gene. This CDR3 contains 14 residues. In germline, CDR1 is SGHTA, CDR2 FQGNSA. CDR3 DNA sequence: TGTGCCAGCAAGTCGGGGACAGCTAACACTGAAGCTTTCTTT. Translation gives CASKSGTANTEAFF.

The V and J genes are TRBV20-1 and TRBJ2-7, with D possibly being TRBD1 (5 bases). CDR3 length: 13 amino acids. Germline assignment: CDR1 DFQATT and CDR2 SNEGSKA (reference sequence). The CDR3 DNA sequence: TGCAGCGCCGCTCTCCAGGGTGCTAGCGAGCAGTACTTC. It specifies CSAALQGASEQYF.

Points on this clonotype: At one of its ends the junction is not consistent with the germline gene, which may arise from a read error. This chain uses TRBV15 with TRBJ1-1, with D unclear. Germline CDR1 reads LNHNV; CDR2 reads YYDKDF (reference sequence). The CDR3 sequence is 13 residues long. The CDR3 protein is CAIERGVFAEAFF. CDR3 coding DNA: TGTGCCATCGAGCGGGGAGTGTTTGCTGAAGCTTTCTTC.

V gene TRBV7-9 combines with J gene TRBJ2-5; TRBD1 aligns across 10 bases. The J call may be incorrect, as the DNA end agrees better with TRBJ2-7. The CDR3 extends over 15 amino acids. Per germline, CDR1 SEHNR and CDR2 FQNEAQ (reference sequence). This chain's CDR3 is CASSPRDRGYYEQYF. The CDR3 coding sequence is TGTGCCAGCAGCCCTCGGGACAGGGGATACTACGAGCAGTACTTC.

The chain carries TRBV20-1 and TRBJ2-1, with 8 bases identical to TRBD2. With 5 bases clipped from V and 4 bases from J, the junction kept 7 bases outside the gene matches. There are 14 residues in the CDR3. Germline loops: CDR1 DFQATT, CDR2 SNEGSKA (reference sequence). The DNA of the CDR3 is TGCAGTGCTGGAGCGGGGGCCCGATACAATGAGCAGTTCTTC. It encodes CSAGAGARYNEQFF.

The chain recombines TRBV9 with TRBJ2-4; D is uncertain. The CDR3 runs 14 residues. The ends were cut back, 1 base at V and 0 bases at J, with 5 bases in the middle. Per germline, CDR1 SGDLS and CDR2 YYNGEE. The CDR3 nucleotides are TGTGCCAGCAGCGTAAGCACAGCCAAAAACATTCAGTACTTC. It translates to CASSVSTAKNIQYF.

The chain couples TRBV10-3 to TRBJ2-2; 11 nucleotides agree with TRBD1. The germline V gene has CDR1 ENHRY and CDR2 SYGVKD. V was pared by 8 bases and J by 4 bases, with 3 bases of the junction left unmatched. The CDR3 is made up of 14 amino acids. Here the CDR3 reads CAIGQGAFTGELFF. In DNA, the CDR3 is TGTGCCATCGGACAGGGGGCGTTCACCGGGGAGCTGTTTTTT.

J is TRBJ1-2 and V is TRBV7-9, with D maybe TRBD1 (5 bases). The length of the CDR3 is 12 residues. Germline CDR1 reads SEHNR; CDR2 reads FQNEAQ (reference sequence). The germline V and J ends were trimmed by 1 base and 12 bases, with 12 bases remaining between them. The CDR3 DNA reads as TGTGCCAGCAGCTTAGAAAGTGGGGGTCACACCTTC. This codes for CASSLESGGHTF.

The chain combines TRBV7-6 with TRBJ2-5; TRBD2 might be the D (5 bases). CDR3 length: 16 amino acids. Germline values: CDR1 SGHVS, CDR2 FNYEAQ. Trimming shortened V by 1 base and J by 1 base, and 13 bases separated the two germline ends. CDR3: CASSLGRGRFQETQYF. In DNA form, the CDR3 reads TGTGCCAGCAGCTTAGGCCGAGGGAGATTCCAAGAGACCCAGTACTTC.

Note on this clonotype: A read error may produce the germline difference seen at one junction end. The J gene is TRBJ1-1, the V gene TRBV7-9; D call uncertain. The CDR3 has 13 amino acids. Germline V CDR1 and CDR2: SEHNR, FQNEAQ (reference sequence). CDR3 coding DNA: TGTGCTAGCAGCTTAGGCCAGAACACTGAAGCTTTCTTT. Amino acids: CASSLGQNTEAFF. Variable domain in full (rest from reference TRBV7-9 and TRBJ1-1): DTGVSQNPRHKITKRGQNVTFRCDPISEHNRLYWYRQTLGQGPEFLTYFQNEAQLEKSRLLSDRFSAERPKGSFSTLEIQRTEQGDSAMYLCASSLGQNTEAFFGQGTRLTVV.

V usage is TRBV24-1 and J usage is TRBJ2-3; no reliable D call. The CDR3 covers 17 residues. The germline CDR1 and CDR2 sequences are KGHDR and SFDVKD. V lost 0 bases, J lost 1 base, and 13 bases lay in between. CDR3 DNA: TGTGCCACCAGTGATTTGCTTTTGGCTAGTGGCACAGATACGCAGTATTTT. Translation: CATSDLLLASGTDTQYF.

The rearrangement uses TRBV7-3 and TRBJ2-2, with D perhaps being TRBD1 or TRBD2 (5 bases each). V gave up 1 base and J gave up 2 bases, with 11 bases separating them. The CDR3 consists of 16 residues. Germline CDR1 SGHTA, CDR2 FQGTGA. Here the CDR3 reads CASSLILGVNTGELFF. DNA of the CDR3: TGTGCCAGCAGCTTAATTCTGGGGGTAAACACCGGGGAGCTGTTTTTT.

The DNA of the CDR3 is TGCAGTCCCCGAGGAGGGGACACAGATACGCAGTATTTT. Translation gives CSPRGGDTDTQYF. The V gene is TRBV20-1, the J gene TRBJ2-3, with D maybe TRBD2 (6 bases). This CDR3 is 13 amino acids long. The V end lost 8 bases, the J end lost 2 bases, and 14 bases lay between the germline ends. The V gene's germline CDR1 is DFQATT and CDR2 SNEGSKA (reference sequence).

The chain recombines TRBV4-1 with TRBJ1-1; possible D gene TRBD1, 6 bases. Trimming removed 3 bases from V and 1 base from J, with 15 bases in between. Germline CDR1 MGHRA, CDR2 YSYEKL. CDR3 length equals 16 residues. This CDR3 is CASSHAQGGWNTEAFF. CDR3 DNA: TGCGCCAGCAGCCATGCACAGGGCGGCTGGAACACTGAAGCTTTCTTT.

The chain joins TRBV12-3 or TRBV12-4 to TRBJ2-7, with TRBD1 identical over 7 bases. CDR3 length: 11 amino acids. Unmatched junction bases numbered 5, after V lost 6 bases and J lost 9 bases. The CDR3 region has the DNA TGTGCCAGCAGATCCGGGACAGTGCAGTACTTC. This sequence encodes CASRSGTVQYF.

J is TRBJ2-5 and V is TRBV15; D is unclear. V lost 2 bases to trimming and J lost 4 bases, with 2 bases between them. Germline assignment: CDR1 LNHNV and CDR2 YYDKDF (reference sequence). The CDR3 length is 11 residues. This CDR3 is CATSRTETQYF. In DNA form, the CDR3 reads TGTGCCACCAGCAGAACAGAGACCCAGTACTTC.

The gene calls are TRBV6-4 and TRBJ1-5; the D is unclear. Trimming took 2 bases from V and 2 from J, leaving 10 bases between them. CDR1 is MRHNA, CDR2 SNTAGT, per germline. This CDR3 region has 15 residues. The CDR3 sequence is CASSDDPSGNQPQHF. DNA of the CDR3: TGTGCCAGCAGTGACGATCCGTCTGGCAATCAGCCCCAGCATTTT.

The rearrangement uses TRBV20-1 and TRBJ1-2; 9 nucleotides agree with TRBD1. CDR3 length equals 15 residues. Germline lookup yields CDR1 DFQATT and CDR2 SNEGSKA (reference sequence). V trimming: 0 bases; J trimming: 6 bases; junction bases outside the gene matches: 8. Written as DNA, the CDR3 is TGCAGTGCTAGAGAAATAACACGGACAGGGGATGGCTACACCTTC. It codes for CSAREITRTGDGYTF.

The gene calls are TRBV19 and TRBJ2-1, with D possibly being TRBD1 or TRBD2 (5 bases each). The CDR3 runs to 14 residues. CDR1 and CDR2 (germline): LNHDA, SQIVND (reference sequence). Trimming pared 3 bases from V and 6 bases from J, leaving 12 bases between. DNA of the CDR3: TGTGCCAGTAGTATTCTGGGACCAACCAATGAGCAGTTCTTC. Its translation is CASSILGPTNEQFF.

This clonotype came up a few times. The V gene is TRBV20-1, the J gene TRBJ1-6; D unclear. Germline V lookup: CDR1 DFQATT, CDR2 SNEGSKA (reference sequence). V shed 3 bases and J shed 11 bases, with 11 bases lying between them. The length of the CDR3 is 12 residues. CDR3 sequence: CSASPSTPPLHF. The DNA of the CDR3 is TGCAGTGCTAGCCCCTCCACTCCACCCCTCCACTTT.

In the case of this clonotype: Sequence at one end of the junction differs from germline and may be a read error. The J gene is TRBJ2-1, the V gene TRBV19; D gene unclear. CDR3 length equals 12 residues. Per germline, CDR1 LNHDA and CDR2 SQIVND (reference sequence). In DNA form, the CDR3 reads TGTGCCAGTAGTCCCATGGGCAATGAGCAGTCCTTC. Amino acid sequence: CASSPMGNEQSF.

J is TRBJ2-1 and V is TRBV10-3; 11 nucleotides match TRBD2. Germline CDR1 and CDR2: ENHRY and SYGVKD. CDR3 length: 14 residues. Losses at the gene ends were 8 bases for V and 5 bases for J; bases not matched to a gene: 5. The chain's CDR3 is CAIYGTSGNNEQFF. In DNA form, the CDR3 reads TGTGCCATCTACGGGACTAGCGGAAACAATGAGCAGTTCTTC.

The table lists this clonotype with many counts. This sequence joins TRBV29-1 and TRBJ2-1; D is ambiguous. The CDR3 loop spans 11 amino acids. Germline CDR1 reads SQVTM; CDR2 reads ANQGSEA. V was trimmed by 1 base and J by 4 bases, leaving 2 bases between them. The DNA of the CDR3 is TGCAGCGTTGAAGGTTACAATGAGCAGTTCTTC. This translates into CSVEGYNEQFF.